The next 4 T cell receptor beta chains were all read from a single sample in a study of cytomegalovirus exposure and HLA in healthy donors. The PCR contained 60 Vbeta and 13 Jbeta primers. Sequencing was performed with immunoSEQ multiplex PCR; in TCRdb, only in-frame clones are kept and a portion is missing. The top ten clones hold around 1.9% of a sample with approximately 130,000 clones, more than 60% of them seen once. The sequencing input was PBMCs. The receptors were gathered from a woman aged 40 to 55 in good health and CMV-seronegative.

The J gene is TRBJ2-5, the V gene TRBV7-2; D is uncertain. V lost 6 bases, J lost 5 bases, and 16 bases lay in between. Germline loops: CDR1 SGHTA, CDR2 FQGNSA. CDR3 length: 14 residues. The CDR3 DNA is TGTGCCAGCAGTCCACTCCGCGGTCTGGAGACCCAGTACTTC. Its translation is CASSPLRGLETQYF.

The chain links TRBV5-6 to TRBJ2-2, with TRBD2 matching 14 bases. With V trimmed by 5 bases and J by 4 bases, 7 bases remained unmatched. Germline CDR1 is SGHDT and CDR2 is YYEEEE. The CDR3 extends over 17 amino acids. The CDR3 nucleotides are TGTGCCAGCAGTTCTGGACTAGCGGGAGGTGCCACCGGGGAGCTGTTTTTT. It yields the protein CASSSGLAGGATGELFF.

V usage is TRBV19 and J usage is TRBJ1-5; 7 bases line up with TRBD1. V was clipped by 5 bases and J by 2 bases; unmatched bases: 9. CDR1 and CDR2 from the germline V gene are LNHDA and SQIVND (reference sequence). The CDR3 totals 16 residues. The CDR3 region has the DNA TGTGCCAGTAGTCCACGACAGGGTCAGCGCAATCAGCCCCAGCATTTT. Amino acid sequence: CASSPRQGQRNQPQHF.

This clone was detected only once. The genes are TRBV29-1 and TRBJ2-1; a weak D match, TRBD2 (7 bases). Trimming shortened V by 3 bases and J by 3 bases, and 15 bases separated the two germline ends. The CDR3 sequence is 15 residues long. Germline V gene sequence: CDR1 SQVTM, CDR2 ANQGSEA. CDR3 region: CSVDGRGRGYNEQFF. In nucleotides, the CDR3 is TGCAGCGTTGACGGGCGGGGGCGGGGCTACAATGAGCAGTTCTTC.